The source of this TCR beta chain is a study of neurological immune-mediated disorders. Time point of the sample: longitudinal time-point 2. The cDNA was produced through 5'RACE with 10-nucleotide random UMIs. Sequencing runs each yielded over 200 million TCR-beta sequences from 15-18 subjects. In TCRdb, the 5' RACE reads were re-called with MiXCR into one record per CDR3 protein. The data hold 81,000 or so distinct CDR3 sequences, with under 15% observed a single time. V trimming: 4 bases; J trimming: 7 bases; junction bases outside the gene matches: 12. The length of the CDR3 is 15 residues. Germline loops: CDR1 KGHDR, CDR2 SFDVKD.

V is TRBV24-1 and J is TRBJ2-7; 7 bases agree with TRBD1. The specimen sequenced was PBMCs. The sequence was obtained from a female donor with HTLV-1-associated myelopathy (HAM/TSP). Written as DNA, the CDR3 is TGTGCCACCAGTGACCGAGGACAGGTGAGGGGAGAGCAGTACTTC. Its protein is CATSDRGQVRGEQYF.